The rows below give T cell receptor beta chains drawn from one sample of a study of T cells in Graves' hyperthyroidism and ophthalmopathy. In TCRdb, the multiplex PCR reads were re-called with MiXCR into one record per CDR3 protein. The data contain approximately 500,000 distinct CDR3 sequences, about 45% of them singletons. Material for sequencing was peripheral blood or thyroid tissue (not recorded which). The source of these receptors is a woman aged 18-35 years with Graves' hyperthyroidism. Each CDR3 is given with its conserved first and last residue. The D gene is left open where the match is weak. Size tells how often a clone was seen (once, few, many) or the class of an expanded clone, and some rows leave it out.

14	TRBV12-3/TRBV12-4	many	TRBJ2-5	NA	TGTGCCAGCAGTTTAGGGCAGGGAGGAGAGACCCAGTACTTC	CASSLGQGGETQYF
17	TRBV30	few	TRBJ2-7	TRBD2	TGTGCCTGGAGTGGACTAGCGGGAGCATCAGGGTCCTACGAGCAGTACTTC	CAWSGLAGASGSYEQYF
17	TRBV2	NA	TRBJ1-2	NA	TGTGCCAGCAGTGGATCTACTAGCGGGGGGCACTACTATGGCTACACCTTC	CASSGSTSGGHYYGYTF
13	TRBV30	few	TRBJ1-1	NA	TGTGCTTGGACCGGGGGTCTGGGGACTGAAGCTTTCTTT	CAWTGGLGTEAFF
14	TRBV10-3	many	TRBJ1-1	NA	TGTGCCATCACTAGGGGCTTAAGGAACACTGAAGCTTTCTTT	CAITRGLRNTEAFF
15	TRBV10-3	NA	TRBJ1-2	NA	TGTGCCATCAGTGATCTCCGGGGTCGACTGAATGGCTACACCTTC	CAISDLRGRLNGYTF
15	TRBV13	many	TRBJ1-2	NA	TGTGCCAGCAGCGTCCGGCAGGGGAGAGGGGACGGCTACACCTTC	CASSVRQGRGDGYTF
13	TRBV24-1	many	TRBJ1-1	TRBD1	TGTGCCACCCAGGGGGGTACCTACACTGAAGCTTTCTTT	CATQGGTYTEAFF
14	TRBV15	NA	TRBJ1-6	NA	TGTGCCACCAGCAGAGATCGGGGGAATTCACCCCTCCACTTT	CATSRDRGNSPLHF
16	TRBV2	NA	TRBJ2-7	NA	TGTGCCAGCAGTGAACCAGGGATCCAAGGGCGCTACGAGCAGTACTTC	CASSEPGIQGRYEQYF
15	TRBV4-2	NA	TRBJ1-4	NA	TGTGCCAGCAGCCTCCCCCTTGGGGGTTCGGAAAAACTGTTTTTT	CASSLPLGGSEKLFF
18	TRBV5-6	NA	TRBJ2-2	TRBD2	TGTGCCAGCAGCCCTGAGTTGGGCGGGAGCGTAGTCGCCGGGGAGCTGTTTTTT	CASSPELGGSVVAGELFF
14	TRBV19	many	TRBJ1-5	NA	TGTGCCAGTAAGGCCCCTAAGAGGAGTCAGCCCCAGCATTTT	CASKAPKRSQPQHF
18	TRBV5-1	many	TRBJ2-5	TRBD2	TGCGCCAGCAGCAGGGGACTGTCACTAGCGGGAGGCGGAGAGACCCAGTACTTC	CASSRGLSLAGGGETQYF
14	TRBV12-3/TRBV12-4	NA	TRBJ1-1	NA	TGTGCCAGCAGCCGACTGGGGGCCTCCACTGAAGCTTTCTTT	CASSRLGASTEAFF
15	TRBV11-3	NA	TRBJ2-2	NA	TGTGCCAGCAGCTTGGGGCCCCGAGCCTCGGGGGAGCTGTTTTTT	CASSLGPRASGELFF
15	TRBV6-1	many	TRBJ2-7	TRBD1	TGTGCCAGCAGTGACTGGGGACAGCGATTCGACGAGCAGTACTTC	CASSDWGQRFDEQYF
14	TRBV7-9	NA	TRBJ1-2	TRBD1	TGTGCCAGCAGCCATTCTGAGAGGGGGCTGAGAGACACCTTC	CASSHSERGLRDTF
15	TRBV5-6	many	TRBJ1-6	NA	TGTGCCAGCAGCGGGAGGAGCTCCTATAATTCACCCCTCCACTTT	CASSGRSSYNSPLHF
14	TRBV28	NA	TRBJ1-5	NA	TGTGCCAGCGTTCAGGTTAATAGCAATCAGCCCCAGCATTTT	CASVQVNSNQPQHF
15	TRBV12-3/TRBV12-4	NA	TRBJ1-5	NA	TGTGCCAGCAGTCCCGGACCTTATAGCGATCAGCCCCAGCATTTT	CASSPGPYSDQPQHF
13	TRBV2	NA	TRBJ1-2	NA	TGTGCCAGCAGATCCGAAAGTAACTATGGCTACACCTTC	CASRSESNYGYTF
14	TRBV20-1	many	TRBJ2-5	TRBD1	TGCAGTGCCCTAACCGGGACAGAACAAGAGACCCAGTACTTC	CSALTGTEQETQYF
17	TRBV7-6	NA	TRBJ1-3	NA	TGTGCCAGCAGCATGGTCCCCAACGAGGGGCTTGGAAACACCATATATTTT	CASSMVPNEGLGNTIYF
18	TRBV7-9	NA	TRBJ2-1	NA	TGTGCCAGCAGCTCCCATCAAAATAGCGGAAGGCCGCACAATGAGCAGTTCTTC	CASSSHQNSGRPHNEQFF
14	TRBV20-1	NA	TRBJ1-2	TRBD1	TGCAGTGCGAGGGGACAGGGCCTGTACAATGGCTACACCTTC	CSARGQGLYNGYTF
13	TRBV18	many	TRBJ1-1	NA	TGTGCCAGCTCACCGGCACAGAACACTGAAGCTTTCTTT	CASSPAQNTEAFF
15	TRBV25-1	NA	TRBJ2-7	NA	TGTGCCAGCAGTGCTAGGGAGCGGGACACCTACGAGCAGTACTTC	CASSARERDTYEQYF
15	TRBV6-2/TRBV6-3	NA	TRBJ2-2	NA	TGTGCCAGCAGTCCACTCACAGGGTTCACCGGGGAGCTGTTTTTT	CASSPLTGFTGELFF
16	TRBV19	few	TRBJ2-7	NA	TGTGCCAGTAGTAGAGAGGCCCTAGCCACATCCTACGAGCAGTACTTC	CASSREALATSYEQYF
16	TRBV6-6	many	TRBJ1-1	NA	TGTGCCAGCAGTTATCCCGGGGTAGGGGTGAACACTGAAGCTTTCTTT	CASSYPGVGVNTEAFF
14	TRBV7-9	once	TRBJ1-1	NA	TGTGCCAGCAGCTTAGACTTAACTGGGGCTGAAGCTTTCTTT	CASSLDLTGAEAFF
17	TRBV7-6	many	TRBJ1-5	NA	TGTGCCAGCAGCTTGCTCGGTGGGGGGGACGGCAATCAGCCCCAGCATTTT	CASSLLGGGDGNQPQHF
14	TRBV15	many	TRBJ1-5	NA	TGTGCCACCAGCATACTGACCCAGGGTCAGCCCCAGCATTTT	CATSILTQGQPQHF
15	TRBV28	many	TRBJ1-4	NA	TGTGCCAGCAGCTTCTGGAGGACCAATAATGAAAAACTGTTTTTT	CASSFWRTNNEKLFF
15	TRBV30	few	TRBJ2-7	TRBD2	TGTGCCTGGAGTGCGCCGGGACTAGCGTCGAACGAGCAGTACTTC	CAWSAPGLASNEQYF
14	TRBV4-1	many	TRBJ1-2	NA	TGCGCCAGCAGCCAGGACCCGATAGGGAAAAGCTACACCTTC	CASSQDPIGKSYTF
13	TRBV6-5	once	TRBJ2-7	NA	TGTGCCATCAGTTACGGATATTCCTACGAGCAGTACTTC	CAISYGYSYEQYF
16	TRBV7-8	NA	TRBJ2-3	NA	TGTGCCAGCAGCCTAGACCCGGGACCTATCACAGATACGCAGTATTTT	CASSLDPGPITDTQYF
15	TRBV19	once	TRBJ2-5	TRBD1	TGTGCCAGTAGTACGTTCCGGGACAGGGGAGAGACCCAGTACTTC	CASSTFRDRGETQYF
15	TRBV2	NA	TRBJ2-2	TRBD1	TGTGCCAGCAAACGGACAGGAGGAAACACCGGGGAGCTGTTTTTT	CASKRTGGNTGELFF
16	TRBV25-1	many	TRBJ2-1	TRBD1	TGTGCCAGCAGTGATACGGGACAGGGGATCTACAATGAGCAGTTCTTC	CASSDTGQGIYNEQFF
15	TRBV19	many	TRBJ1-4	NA	TGTGCCAGTAGTTCTGGAGGAAGGATTTATGAAAAACTGTTTTTT	CASSSGGRIYEKLFF
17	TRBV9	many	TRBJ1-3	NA	TGTGCCAGCAGCGTAGAGTGGGGACCCAACTCTGGAAACACCATATATTTT	CASSVEWGPNSGNTIYF
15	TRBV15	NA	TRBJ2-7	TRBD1	TGTGCCACCAGCAGTCCGTGGGACAGACCCTACGAGCAGTACTTC	CATSSPWDRPYEQYF
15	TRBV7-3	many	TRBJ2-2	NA	TGTGCCAGCAGCTTAACCCGGGATGACTCCGGGGAGCTGTTTTTT	CASSLTRDDSGELFF
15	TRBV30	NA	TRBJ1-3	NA	TGTGCCTGGACCCTCGACAGCTCCTCTGGAAACACCATATATTTT	CAWTLDSSSGNTIYF
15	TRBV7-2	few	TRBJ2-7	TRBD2	TGCGCCAGCAGCCAAGTGGGCGGGAGAACCTACGAGCAGTACTTC	CASSQVGGRTYEQYF
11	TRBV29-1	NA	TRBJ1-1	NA	TGCAGCGGGGACGAGGGGGCTGAAGCTTTCTTT	CSGDEGAEAFF
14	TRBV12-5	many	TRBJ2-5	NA	TGTGCTAGTGGTCCCGGCCGGGACCGAGAGACCCAGTACTTC	CASGPGRDRETQYF
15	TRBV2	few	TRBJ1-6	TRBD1	TGTGCCAGCAGCCCGGATTCGACAGGGCAGAACGCCCTCCACTTT	CASSPDSTGQNALHF
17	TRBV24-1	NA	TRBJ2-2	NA	TGTGCCACCAGTGATCACCGGCGGGGTAGGACCACCGGGGAGCTGTTTTTT	CATSDHRRGRTTGELFF
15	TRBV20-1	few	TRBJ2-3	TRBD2	TGCAGTGCCCCTACTAGCGGGAGTCCCGTAGATACGCAGTATTTT	CSAPTSGSPVDTQYF